A single sample gave rise to the 26 T cell receptor beta chains below, sequenced in a study of T cells in localized non-small cell lung cancer. Profiling relied on immunoSEQ multiplex PCR, and the TCRdb table lists in-frame clones only, not all of them. In the table there are about 31,000 clones, 88% of which are singletons. The sample in question was peripheral blood mononuclear cells, obtained before any cancer treatment. The receptors shown here come from a woman aged 40 to 75 with stage III lung adenocarcinoma.

The chain combines TRBV10-3 with TRBJ1-5; possibly TRBD1 for D (5 bases). CDR3 size: 14 residues. With 7 bases removed from V and 5 bases from J, the gap between germline ends came to 15 bases. The germline gives CDR1 ENHRY, CDR2 SYGVKD. The chain's CDR3 is CAINVTANHQPQHF. The CDR3 DNA reads TGTGCCATCAATGTGACAGCGAATCATCAGCCCCAGCATTTT.

The CDR3 protein is CASSPGTVRHEQFF. For the CDR3, the DNA is TGTGCCAGCAGCCCCGGGACAGTAAGGCATGAGCAGTTCTTC. J is TRBJ2-1 and V is TRBV7-3, with 7 bases aligning to TRBD1. This CDR3 has 14 amino acids. With 5 bases clipped from V and 8 bases from J, the junction kept 9 bases outside the gene matches. Germline lookup yields CDR1 SGHTA and CDR2 FQGTGA. Together with reference TRBV7-3 and TRBJ2-1, the CDR3 gives the full variable domain: GAGVSQTPSNKVTEKGKYVELRCDPISGHTALYWYRQSLGQGPEFLIYFQGTGAADDSGLPNDRFFAVRPEGSVSTLKIQRTERGDSAVYLCASSPGTVRHEQFFGPGTRLTVL.

The chain recombines TRBV18 with TRBJ1-5, with D possibly matching TRBD1 (5 bases). Germline V gene data show CDR1 as KGHSH and CDR2 as LQKENI. Trimming took 2 bases from V and 5 from J, leaving 13 bases between them. The CDR3 extends over 15 amino acids. CDR3 in amino acids: CASSPLGEGYQPQHF. The DNA for the CDR3 is TGTGCCAGCTCACCATTGGGGGAGGGATATCAGCCCCAGCATTTT.

This clone was observed once. V gene TRBV5-1 combines with J gene TRBJ1-4; D remains unclear. With 2 bases removed from V and 0 bases from J, the gap between germline ends came to 11 bases. CDR3 length: 16 residues. CDR1 is SGHRS, CDR2 YFSETQ, per germline. Written as DNA, the CDR3 is TGCGCCAGCAGCTTCCGCCCCCCCGCAACTAATGAAAAACTGTTTTTT. It encodes CASSFRPPATNEKLFF.

The chain has TRBV7-3 and TRBJ2-1; the D gene is possibly TRBD1 (6 bases). V was cut by 2 bases and J by 5 bases, with 10 bases left in between. Germline lookup yields CDR1 SGHTA and CDR2 FQGTGA. CDR3 length: 14 residues. In DNA form, the CDR3 reads TGTGCCAGCAGCTTAGGGGGCCCCAACAATGAGCAGTTCTTC. As protein: CASSLGGPNNEQFF.

This clone was observed a few times. J is TRBJ1-2 and V is TRBV7-9; 8 bases match TRBD1. The germline V gene has CDR1 SEHNR and CDR2 FQNEAQ (reference sequence). Losses at the gene ends were 5 bases for V and 3 bases for J; bases not matched to a gene: 5. This CDR3 has 14 amino acids. The CDR3 nucleotides read TGTGCCAGCAGCCCAGGGGGCTTGGACTATGGCTACACCTTC. This sequence encodes CASSPGGLDYGYTF.

The chain employs TRBV28 and TRBJ2-3, with D uncertain. Per germline, CDR1 MDHEN and CDR2 SYDVKM. V shed 2 bases and J shed 6 bases, with 3 bases lying between them. The CDR3 length is 11 residues. CDR3 DNA: TGTGCCAGCAGTTTAACTGATACGCAGTATTTT. As protein: CASSLTDTQYF.

V and J are TRBV27 and TRBJ2-7; 12 bases align to TRBD2. V lost 8 bases, J lost 1 base, and 6 bases stayed unmatched. CDR1 is MNHEY, CDR2 SMNVEV, per germline (reference sequence). This CDR3 is 15 amino acids long. CDR3 nucleotides: TGTGCCAGCCGGCTAGCGGGAGGGCCATCCTACGAGCAGTACTTC. Amino acid sequence: CASRLAGGPSYEQYF.

The chain has TRBV19 and TRBJ2-7; 9 bases agree with TRBD1. Losses at the gene ends were 3 bases for V and 3 bases for J; bases not matched to a gene: 12. The CDR3 has 17 residues. CDR1 is LNHDA, CDR2 SQIVND, per germline (reference sequence). Here the CDR3 reads CASSIRSSTGGGYEQYF. CDR3 bases: TGTGCCAGTAGTATTAGGAGCTCGACAGGGGGTGGCTACGAGCAGTACTTC.

V gene TRBV6-5 combines with J gene TRBJ1-1; 7 nucleotides agree with TRBD1. The CDR3 contains 14 residues. Unmatched junction bases numbered 4, after V lost 2 bases and J lost 4 bases. Germline CDR1 MNHEY, CDR2 SVGAGI. The CDR3 is CASSYLTGTTEAFF. For the CDR3, the DNA is TGTGCCAGCAGTTACCTGACAGGGACCACTGAAGCTTTCTTT.

The CDR3 nucleotides read TGTGCCAGCAGTTACAGGGGGTTGGATCAGCCCCAGCATTTT. The encoded protein is CASSYRGLDQPQHF. The chain uses TRBV6-5 and TRBJ1-5; D perhaps matches TRBD1 (6 bases). The V end was cut by 2 bases, the J end by 5 bases, with 10 bases between. Looked up from germline, CDR1 is MNHEY and CDR2 is SVGAGI. The CDR3 runs to 14 residues.

V and J are TRBV18 and TRBJ2-2; TRBD2 matches at 10 bases. Germline V gene sequence: CDR1 KGHSH, CDR2 LQKENI. V trimming: 1 base; J trimming: 6 bases; junction bases outside the gene matches: 5. The CDR3 loop spans 16 amino acids. Here the CDR3 DNA reads TGTGCCAGCTCACCACGATCTAGCGGGAGACCCGGGGAGCTGTTTTTT. The encoded protein is CASSPRSSGRPGELFF.

The CDR3 loop is CASSEGSGIPQPQHF. The CDR3 DNA follows: TGTGCCAGCAGTGAAGGGTCAGGGATCCCCCAGCCCCAGCATTTT. V gene TRBV2 combines with J gene TRBJ1-5; D perhaps matches TRBD1 (5 bases). CDR1 and CDR2 (germline): SNHLY, FYNNEI. The CDR3 runs 15 residues. Trimming shortened V by 1 base and J by 7 bases, and 14 bases separated the two germline ends.

The chain links TRBV6-1 to TRBJ2-1; 12 nucleotides agree with TRBD2. J was trimmed by 6 bases and V by 5 bases; bases with no gene match: 5. Germline assignment: CDR1 MNHNS and CDR2 SASEGT. The CDR3 covers 15 residues. CDR3 amino acids: CASSSGTSGPNEQFF. The CDR3 bases are TGTGCCAGCAGTTCCGGGACTAGCGGGCCCAATGAGCAGTTCTTC.

The V call is TRBV10-3, the J call TRBJ1-5; D possibly corresponds to TRBD1 (5 bases). CDR3 length equals 17 residues. From germline, CDR1 is ENHRY and CDR2 SYGVKD. The V end was cut by 0 bases, the J end by 4 bases, with 16 bases between. The CDR3 is CAISESGPVEGNQPQHF. CDR3 in DNA: TGTGCCATCAGTGAGTCGGGCCCCGTTGAGGGGAATCAGCCCCAGCATTTT.

The chain has TRBV5-4 and TRBJ1-1; the D is unclear. Trimming took 0 bases from V and 3 from J, leaving 3 bases between them. The CDR3 totals 12 residues. The germline gives CDR1 SGHNT, CDR2 YYREEE (reference sequence). The CDR3 DNA is TGTGCCAGCAGCTTGGGGGACACTGAAGCTTTCTTT. It is translated as CASSLGDTEAFF.

The chain recombines TRBV7-3 with TRBJ2-1; 11 bases are a match to TRBD2. Germline assignment: CDR1 SGHTA and CDR2 FQGTGA. J was trimmed by 7 bases and V by 2 bases; bases with no gene match: 7. CDR3 length equals 16 residues. CDR3 DNA: TGTGCCAGCAGCTTAGCTCGACTAGCGGGATCAAATGAGCAGTTCTTC. As protein: CASSLARLAGSNEQFF. Together with reference TRBV7-3 and TRBJ2-1, the CDR3 gives the full variable domain: GAGVSQTPSNKVTEKGKYVELRCDPISGHTALYWYRQSLGQGPEFLIYFQGTGAADDSGLPNDRFFAVRPEGSVSTLKIQRTERGDSAVYLCASSLARLAGSNEQFFGPGTRLTVL.

The sample holds one count of this clone. The V and J genes are TRBV6-6 and TRBJ1-2; D call uncertain. The CDR3 is made up of 13 amino acids. With 0 bases removed from V and 8 bases from J, the gap between germline ends came to 10 bases. Per germline, CDR1 MNHNY and CDR2 SVGAGI (reference sequence). The CDR3 DNA is TGTGCCAGCAGTTACTCCCTCGGCTTGGGCTACACCTTC. Translation gives CASSYSLGLGYTF.

The CDR3 DNA sequence: TGTGCCAGCAGTATTCAGGGACCGAAGTACGAGCAGTACTTC. It is translated as CASSIQGPKYEQYF. J is TRBJ2-7 and V is TRBV28; D is tentatively TRBD1 or TRBD2 (5 bases each). The CDR3 has 14 amino acids. Germline V gene lookup returns CDR1 MDHEN and CDR2 SYDVKM. Deletions cut 5 bases from V and 4 bases from J, with 15 bases between.

V gene TRBV11-2 combines with J gene TRBJ2-7, with a weak D call TRBD1 (6 bases). Looked up from germline, CDR1 is SGHAT and CDR2 is FQNNGV. With 1 base removed from V and 4 bases from J, the gap between germline ends came to 11 bases. The CDR3 covers 14 residues. CDR3 DNA: TGTGCCAGCAGCTTAGCAGGGGCCGAATACGAGCAGTACTTC. This sequence encodes CASSLAGAEYEQYF. Looking up the rest from reference TRBV11-2 and TRBJ2-7 gives the full variable domain: EAGVAQSPRYKIIEKRQSVAFWCNPISGHATLYWYQQILGQGPKLLIQFQNNGVVDDSQLPKDRFSAERLKGVDSTLKIQPAKLEDSAVYLCASSLAGAEYEQYFGPGTRLTVT.

A single count supports this clone. V and J are TRBV2 and TRBJ2-2, with D possibly being TRBD1 (5 bases). Trimming shortened V by 3 bases and J by 5 bases, and 10 bases separated the two germline ends. Per germline, CDR1 SNHLY and CDR2 FYNNEI. The length of the CDR3 is 14 residues. The chain's CDR3 is CASSERTITGELFF. The DNA for the CDR3 is TGTGCCAGCAGTGAGAGGACAATTACCGGGGAGCTGTTTTTT.

In this sample, this clone turned up once. V is TRBV19 and J is TRBJ1-4; D is undetermined. Between the trimmed V and J ends, which lost 9 bases and 5 bases, there was a span of 13 bases. CDR3 size: 13 residues. Germline lookup yields CDR1 LNHDA and CDR2 SQIVND (reference sequence). The CDR3 here is CASSLRPNEKLFF. The CDR3 DNA reads as TGTGCCAGCTCCCTCAGACCCAATGAAAAACTGTTTTTT. The full variable domain, its missing parts supplied by reference TRBV19 and TRBJ1-4, is DGGITQSPKYLFRKEGQNVTLSCEQNLNHDAMYWYRQDPGQGLRLIYYSQIVNDFQKGDIAEGYSVSREKKESFPLTVTSAQKNPTAFYLCASSLRPNEKLFFGSGTQLSVL.

V is TRBV30 and J is TRBJ2-1; 12 bases match TRBD1. The CDR3 loop spans 15 amino acids. V gave up 2 bases and J gave up 6 bases; unmatched junction bases: 5. In germline, CDR1 is GTSNPN, CDR2 SVGIG (reference sequence). The CDR3 sequence: CAWSLGTGGPNEQFF. The DNA for the CDR3 is TGTGCCTGGAGTCTCGGGACAGGGGGCCCCAATGAGCAGTTCTTC.

This chain connects TRBV7-9 to TRBJ2-7, with D perhaps TRBD1 (5 bases). With 3 bases removed from V and 3 bases from J, the gap between germline ends came to 12 bases. Per the germline V gene, CDR1 is SEHNR and CDR2 is FQNEAQ (reference sequence). The CDR3 runs to 14 residues. CDR3 in DNA: TGTGCCAGCAGCTTGGGGCAGGACCTCTACGAGCAGTACTTC. Encoded protein: CASSLGQDLYEQYF.

The J gene is TRBJ2-1, the V gene TRBV7-2; 12 nucleotides agree with TRBD2. The J segment lost 7 bases and the V segment lost 6 bases, leaving 7 bases of the junction unmatched. The germline V gene encodes CDR1 SGHTA and CDR2 FQGNSA. CDR3 length: 15 residues. CDR3 coding DNA: TGTGCCAGCAGGTCCGGACTAGCGGGGTATAATGAGCAGTTCTTC. Its protein is CASRSGLAGYNEQFF.

V is TRBV18 and J is TRBJ2-7; D is perhaps TRBD1 (5 bases). The CDR3 runs to 12 residues. V gave up 5 bases and J gave up 7 bases, with 12 bases separating them. From germline, CDR1 is KGHSH and CDR2 LQKENI. CDR3 nucleotide sequence: TGTGCCAGCTCAGCGGACATTCGAGAGCAGTACTTC. Encoded protein: CASSADIREQYF. The full variable domain, its missing parts supplied by reference TRBV18 and TRBJ2-7, is NAGVMQNPRHLVRRRGQEARLRCSPMKGHSHVYWYRQLPEEGLKFMVYLQKENIIDESGMPKERFSAEFPKEGPSILRIQQVVRGDSAAYFCASSADIREQYFGPGTRLTVT.